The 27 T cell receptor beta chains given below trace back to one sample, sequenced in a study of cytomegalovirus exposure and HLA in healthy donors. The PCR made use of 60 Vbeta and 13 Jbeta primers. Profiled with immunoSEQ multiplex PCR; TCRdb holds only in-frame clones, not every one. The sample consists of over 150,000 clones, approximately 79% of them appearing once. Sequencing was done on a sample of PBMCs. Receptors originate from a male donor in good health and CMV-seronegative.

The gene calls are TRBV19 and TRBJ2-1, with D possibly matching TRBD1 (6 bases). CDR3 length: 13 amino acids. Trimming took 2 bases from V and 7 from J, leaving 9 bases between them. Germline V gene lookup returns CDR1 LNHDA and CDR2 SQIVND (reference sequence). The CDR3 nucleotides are TGTGCCAGTAGTATAAACAGGGCTAATGAGCAGTTCTTC. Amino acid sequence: CASSINRANEQFF.

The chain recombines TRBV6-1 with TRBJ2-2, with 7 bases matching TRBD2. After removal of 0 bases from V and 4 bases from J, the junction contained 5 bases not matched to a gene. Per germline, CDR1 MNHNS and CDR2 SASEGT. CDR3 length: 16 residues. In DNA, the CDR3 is TGTGCCAGCAGTGAAGCGGGGGGGTCGGTCACCGGGGAGCTGTTTTTT. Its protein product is CASSEAGGSVTGELFF.

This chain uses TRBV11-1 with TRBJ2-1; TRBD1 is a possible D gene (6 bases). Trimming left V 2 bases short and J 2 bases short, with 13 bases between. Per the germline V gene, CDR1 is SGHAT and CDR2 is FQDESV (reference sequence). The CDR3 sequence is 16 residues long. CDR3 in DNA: TGTGCCAGCAGCTTAACAGGGACGGTGACCTACAATGAGCAGTTCTTC. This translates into CASSLTGTVTYNEQFF. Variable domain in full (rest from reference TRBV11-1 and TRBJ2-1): EAEVAQSPRYKITEKSQAVAFWCDPISGHATLYWYRQILGQGPELLVQFQDESVVDDSQLPKDRFSAERLKGVDSTLKIQPAELGDSAMYLCASSLTGTVTYNEQFFGPGTRLTVL.

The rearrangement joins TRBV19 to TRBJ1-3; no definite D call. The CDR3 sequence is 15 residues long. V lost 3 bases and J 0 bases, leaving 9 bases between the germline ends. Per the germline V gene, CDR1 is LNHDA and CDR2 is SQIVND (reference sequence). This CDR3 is CASSIGGNSGNTIYF. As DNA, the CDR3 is TGTGCCAGTAGTATTGGCGGAAACTCTGGAAACACCATATATTTT.

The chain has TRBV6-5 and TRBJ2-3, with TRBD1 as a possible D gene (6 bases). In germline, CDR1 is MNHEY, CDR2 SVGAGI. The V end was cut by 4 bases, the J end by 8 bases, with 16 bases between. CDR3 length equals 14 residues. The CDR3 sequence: CASSFTRDTSTQYF. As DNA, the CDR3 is TGTGCCAGCAGTTTTACTCGGGACACCTCTACGCAGTATTTT.

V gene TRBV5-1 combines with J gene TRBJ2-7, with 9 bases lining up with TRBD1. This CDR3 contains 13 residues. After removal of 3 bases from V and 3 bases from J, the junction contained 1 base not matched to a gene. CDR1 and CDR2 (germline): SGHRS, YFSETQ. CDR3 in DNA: TGCGCCAGCAGCTCGGGACAGGGCTACGAGCAGTACTTC. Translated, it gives CASSSGQGYEQYF.

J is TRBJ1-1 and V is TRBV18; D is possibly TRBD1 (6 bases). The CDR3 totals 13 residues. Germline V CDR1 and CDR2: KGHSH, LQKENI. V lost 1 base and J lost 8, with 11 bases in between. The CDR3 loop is CASSPLMDREAFF. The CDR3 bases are TGTGCCAGCTCACCACTGATGGACAGAGAAGCTTTCTTT.

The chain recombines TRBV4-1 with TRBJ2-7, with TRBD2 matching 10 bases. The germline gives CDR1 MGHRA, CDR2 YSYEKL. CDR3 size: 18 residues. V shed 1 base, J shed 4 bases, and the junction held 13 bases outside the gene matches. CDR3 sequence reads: CASSQGVAGGISPYEQYF. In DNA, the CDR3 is TGCGCCAGCAGCCAAGGAGTAGCGGGGGGAATATCCCCGTACGAGCAGTACTTC.

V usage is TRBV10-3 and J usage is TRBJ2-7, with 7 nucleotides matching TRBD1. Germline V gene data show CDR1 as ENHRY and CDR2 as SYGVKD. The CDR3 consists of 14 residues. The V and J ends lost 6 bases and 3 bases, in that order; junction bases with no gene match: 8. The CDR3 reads CAIRRGGEIYEQYF. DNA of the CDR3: TGTGCCATCAGGCGAGGGGGCGAAATCTACGAGCAGTACTTC.

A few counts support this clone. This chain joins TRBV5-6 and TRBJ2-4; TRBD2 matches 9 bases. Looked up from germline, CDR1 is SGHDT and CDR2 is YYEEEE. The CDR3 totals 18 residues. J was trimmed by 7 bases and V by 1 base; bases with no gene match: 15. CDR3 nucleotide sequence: TGTGCCAGCAGCTTGTCCCTTTGGGGCGGGGGGGCCCGGAACATTCAGTACTTC. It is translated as CASSLSLWGGGARNIQYF.

DNA for the CDR3: TGCGCCAGCAATAACAGACTAGGGGACGAGCAGTACTTC. This sequence encodes CASNNRLGDEQYF. This rearrangement joins TRBV5-1 to TRBJ2-7; possible D gene TRBD2, 6 bases. Trimming removed 6 bases at V and 5 bases at J, with 15 bases between. Germline V gives CDR1 SGHRS, CDR2 YFSETQ. The CDR3 runs to 13 residues.

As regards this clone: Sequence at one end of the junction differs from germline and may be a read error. The CDR3 sequence: CAISRGGTGNTEAFF. In DNA form, the CDR3 reads TGTGCCATCAGCAGGGGGGGGACAGGGAACACTGAAGCTTTCTTT. The chain links TRBV15 to TRBJ1-1; TRBD1 agrees at 8 bases. The CDR3 has 15 amino acids. Per germline, CDR1 LNHNV and CDR2 YYDKDF (reference sequence).

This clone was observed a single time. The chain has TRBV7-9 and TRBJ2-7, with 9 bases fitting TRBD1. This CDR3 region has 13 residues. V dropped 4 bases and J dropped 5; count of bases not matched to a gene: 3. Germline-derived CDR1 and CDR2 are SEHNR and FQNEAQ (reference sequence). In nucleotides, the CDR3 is TGTGCCAGCAGCTCCCGGGACAGGGACGAGCAGTACTTC. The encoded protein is CASSSRDRDEQYF.

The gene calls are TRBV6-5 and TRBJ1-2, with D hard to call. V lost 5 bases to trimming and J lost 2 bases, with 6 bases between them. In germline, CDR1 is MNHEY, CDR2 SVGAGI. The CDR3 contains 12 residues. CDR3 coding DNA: TGTGCCAGCAGTGCTCAGAACTATGGCTACACCTTC. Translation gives CASSAQNYGYTF.

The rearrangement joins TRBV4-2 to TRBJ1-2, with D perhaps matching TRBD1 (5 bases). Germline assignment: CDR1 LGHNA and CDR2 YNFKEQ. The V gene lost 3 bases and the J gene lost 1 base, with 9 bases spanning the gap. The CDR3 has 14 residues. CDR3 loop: CASSHQGNNYGYTF. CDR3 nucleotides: TGTGCCAGCAGCCATCAGGGTAATAACTATGGCTACACCTTC.

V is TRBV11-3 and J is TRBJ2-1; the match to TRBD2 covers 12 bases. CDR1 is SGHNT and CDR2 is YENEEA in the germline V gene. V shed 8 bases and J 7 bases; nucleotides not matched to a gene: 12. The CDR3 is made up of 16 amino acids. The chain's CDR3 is CASSPRLAGGANEQFF. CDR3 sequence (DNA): TGTGCCAGCTCCCCCCGGCTAGCGGGGGGGGCAAATGAGCAGTTCTTC.

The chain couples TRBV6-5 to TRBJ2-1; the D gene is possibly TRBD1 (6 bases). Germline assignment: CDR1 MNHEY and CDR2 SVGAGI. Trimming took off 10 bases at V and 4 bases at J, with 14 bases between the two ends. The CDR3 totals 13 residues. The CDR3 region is CATSRDTYNEQFF. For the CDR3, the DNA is TGTGCCACGTCCCGGGACACTTACAATGAGCAGTTCTTC.

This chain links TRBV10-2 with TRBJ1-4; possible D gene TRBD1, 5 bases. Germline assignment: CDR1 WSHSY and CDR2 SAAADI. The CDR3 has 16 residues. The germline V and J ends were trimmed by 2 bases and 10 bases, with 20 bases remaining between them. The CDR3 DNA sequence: TGCGCCAGCAGTGAGATTGTCCAGGGAGGACCTAGAAAACTGTTTTTT. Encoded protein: CASSEIVQGGPRKLFF.

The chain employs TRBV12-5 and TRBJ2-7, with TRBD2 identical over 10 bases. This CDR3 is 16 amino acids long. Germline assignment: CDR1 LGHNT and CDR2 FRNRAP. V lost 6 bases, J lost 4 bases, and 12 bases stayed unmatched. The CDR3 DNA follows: TGTGCTAGTGGGTCAACGGGACTAGCGCGTATATACGAGCAGTACTTC. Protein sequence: CASGSTGLARIYEQYF.

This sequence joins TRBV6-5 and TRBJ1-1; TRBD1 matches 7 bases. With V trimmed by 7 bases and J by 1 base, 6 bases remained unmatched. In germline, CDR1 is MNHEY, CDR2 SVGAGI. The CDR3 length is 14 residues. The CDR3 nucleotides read TGTGCCAGCACCCCGACAGGGAAGAACACTGAAGCTTTCTTT. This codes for CASTPTGKNTEAFF.

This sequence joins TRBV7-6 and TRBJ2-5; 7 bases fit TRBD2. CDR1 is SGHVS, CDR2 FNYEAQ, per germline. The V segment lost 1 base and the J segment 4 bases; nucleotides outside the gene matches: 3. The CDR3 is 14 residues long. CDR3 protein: CASSLVWEGETQYF. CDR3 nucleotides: TGTGCCAGCAGCTTAGTTTGGGAGGGAGAGACCCAGTACTTC.

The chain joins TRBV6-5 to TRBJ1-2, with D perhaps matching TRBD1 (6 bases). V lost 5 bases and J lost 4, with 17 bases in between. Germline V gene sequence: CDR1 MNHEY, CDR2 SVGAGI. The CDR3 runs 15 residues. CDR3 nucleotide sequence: TGTGCCAGCAGTACTCCCAGGGGCCCATCCTATGGCTACACCTTC. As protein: CASSTPRGPSYGYTF.

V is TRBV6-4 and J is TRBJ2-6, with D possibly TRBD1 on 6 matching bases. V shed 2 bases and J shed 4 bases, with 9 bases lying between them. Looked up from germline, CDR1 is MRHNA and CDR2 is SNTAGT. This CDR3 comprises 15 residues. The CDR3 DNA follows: TGTGCCAGCAGTGACAGGGGGTCAGGGGCCAACGTCCTGACTTTC. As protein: CASSDRGSGANVLTF.

The CDR3 reads CASSGTSGGYEQYF. The CDR3 DNA is TGTGCCAGCAGTGGGACTAGCGGGGGGTACGAGCAGTACTTC. This sequence joins TRBV2 and TRBJ2-7, with 14 bases fitting TRBD2. Unmatched junction bases numbered 0, after V lost 4 bases and J lost 4 bases. This CDR3 contains 14 residues. Germline CDR1 SNHLY, CDR2 FYNNEI.

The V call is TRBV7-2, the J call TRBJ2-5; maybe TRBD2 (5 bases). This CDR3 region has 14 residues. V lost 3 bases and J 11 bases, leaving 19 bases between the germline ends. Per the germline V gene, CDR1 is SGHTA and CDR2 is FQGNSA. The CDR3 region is CASSFPGNTREQYF. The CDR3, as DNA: TGTGCCAGCAGCTTCCCGGGGAATACAAGGGAGCAGTACTTC.

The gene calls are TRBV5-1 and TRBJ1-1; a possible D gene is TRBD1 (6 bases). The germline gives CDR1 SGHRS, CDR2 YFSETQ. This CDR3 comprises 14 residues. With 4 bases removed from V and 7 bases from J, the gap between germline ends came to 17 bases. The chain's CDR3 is CASSRMTGYSEAFF. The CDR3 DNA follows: TGCGCCAGCAGCAGAATGACAGGCTACAGTGAAGCTTTCTTT.

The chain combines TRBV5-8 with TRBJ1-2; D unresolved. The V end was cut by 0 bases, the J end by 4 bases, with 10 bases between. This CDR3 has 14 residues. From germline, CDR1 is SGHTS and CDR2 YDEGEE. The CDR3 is CASSLGSYSYGYTF. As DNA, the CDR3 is TGTGCCAGCAGCTTGGGTTCCTACAGCTATGGCTACACCTTC.